This is a list of T cell receptor beta chains from one sample in a study of molecular identifiers for immune sequencing clone quantification. One entry per CDR3 protein results from TCRdb running MiXCR on the PCR reads. Here the sample spans about 320,000 distinct CDR3 sequences, roughly 24% being singletons. The sequencing sample was made of naive CD8+ T cells from blood, with Jurkat cell RNA spiked in. The origin of the receptors is a human donor in good health. Some libraries in this study had Jurkat cell RNA spiked in. The conserved cysteine and the conserved F or W are not part of the CDR3 here. Each record gives: CDR3 protein, V gene.

CDR3: SVNGGEKLF
V: TRBV29-1

CDR3: ASTSGLAGGDEQF
V: TRBV13

CDR3: ASSFGEAGELY
V: TRBV27

CDR3: SARDLTGTLYEQY
V: TRBV20-1

CDR3: AWSVLSTYEQY
V: TRBV30

CDR3: ATSRDMGNTEAF
V: TRBV15

CDR3: ASSPRTGYGNTIY
V: TRBV7-9

CDR3: ASSEGTSSQETQY
V: TRBV2

CDR3: AWSRGPYNEQF
V: TRBV30

CDR3: ASSHRQGGLTDTQY
V: TRBV4-1

CDR3: ASSFGGFNYGYT
V: TRBV12-3/TRBV12-4

CDR3: ASNHPERGAWNTQY
V: TRBV12-3/TRBV12-4

CDR3: ASSFGQGTVNEKLF
V: TRBV12-3/TRBV12-4

CDR3: ASSEGQGNQPQH
V: TRBV2

CDR3: ASRPLARLVEPPY
V: TRBV6-5

CDR3: ASRNNLGAYEQY
V: TRBV27

CDR3: ASSEKGALNTEAF
V: TRBV10-2

CDR3: ASSVNPGQQLTDTQY
V: TRBV4-1

CDR3: ASSLARGNSGNTIY
V: TRBV7-9

CDR3: ASSFQSNNDKLF
V: TRBV7-9

CDR3: AISVNLNTEAF
V: TRBV10-3